This TCR beta chain was captured in a study of T cell repertoires in cytomegalovirus infection. Across the whole study: Public TCR beta signatures provided an indication of both CMV infection and a matching HLA type. General observations from the study: Summed frequency of public TCR beta families distinguished CMV carriers with the relevant HLA. Predominance within the ex vivo response was attributable to HLA-C-restricted CMV-specific TCR beta clonotypes.

TCRdb redid the calling of the reads with MiXCR, one entry per CDR3 protein. This table holds about 300,000 distinct CDR3 sequences, roughly a tenth found once. Per germline, CDR1 SGHRS and CDR2 YFSETQ. V trimming: 0 bases; J trimming: 0 bases; junction bases outside the gene matches: 3. This CDR3 comprises 17 residues. This clonotype was counted ten times or more. The antigen is undetermined. The TCR sequence derives from a human donor in good health (CMV status not recorded). Some clones in this sample may be carry-over from other donors' samples. The chain recombines TRBV5-1 with TRBJ2-6, with 7 bases that match TRBD1. The material sequenced was PBMCs. CDR3 coding DNA: TGCGCCAGCAGCTTGGACAACAGGGGCTCTGGGGCCAACGTCCTGACTTTC. Protein: CASSLDNRGSGANVLTF.